This T cell receptor beta chain appears in the sequencing data of a study of blood T cell repertoires in COVID-19. Looking at the study overall: Sites in the United States, Italy and Spain provided acute and convalescent COVID-19 samples. The analysed material was cDNA or gDNA that came from T cells, B-cell-depleted T cells, or PBMCs.

As originally analysed: For nucleated cells, counts were estimated from reference gene primer amplification. Method: immunoSEQ multiplex PCR; TCRdb's copy keeps in-frame clones and lacks some. V and J calls and clone size are copied from that table; D and trimming were computed from the DNA. This sample carries some 300,000 clones, 88% of them seen once, and the ten largest clones take roughly 6.9%. V was trimmed by 5 bases and J by 0 bases, leaving 13 bases between them. The CDR3 is made up of 16 amino acids. The germline CDR1 and CDR2 sequences are LNHDA and SQIVND (reference sequence). Input material: peripheral blood. This sequence originates from a woman in her thirties who had recovered from COVID-19. J is TRBJ1-4 and V is TRBV19, with D possibly TRBD1 on 6 matching bases. CDR3 coding DNA: TGTGCCAGTAGTGAAAGGGGGGGACCAACTAATGAAAAACTGTTTTTT. It specifies CASSERGGPTNEKLFF.